This record covers a single TCR beta chain. No antigen is known for it. This entry is derived from a study of T cell responses to AZD1222 COVID-19 vaccine. Study results and caveats: The study identified only five to seven AZD1222 recipients as seropositive at baseline.

The V gene lost 3 bases and the J gene lost 8 bases, with 19 bases spanning the gap. Per germline, CDR1 MDHEN and CDR2 SYDVKM. The CDR3 extends over 15 amino acids. Generated by immunoSEQ multiplex PCR, the TCRdb table keeps only in-frame clones and is missing some. This sample yields 98,000 or so clones, of which over 80% are seen a single time; 7% to 10% belongs to the top ten. V usage is TRBV28 and J usage is TRBJ1-1, with D possibly being TRBD1 (6 bases). This sequence originates from an adult in good health. Sequenced here: peripheral blood, sampled on day 0 of AZD1222 vaccination. CDR3 in amino acids: CASSFQSTRDNEAFF. CDR3 nucleotides: TGTGCCAGCAGTTTCCAGTCTACAAGGGACAACGAAGCTTTCTTT.